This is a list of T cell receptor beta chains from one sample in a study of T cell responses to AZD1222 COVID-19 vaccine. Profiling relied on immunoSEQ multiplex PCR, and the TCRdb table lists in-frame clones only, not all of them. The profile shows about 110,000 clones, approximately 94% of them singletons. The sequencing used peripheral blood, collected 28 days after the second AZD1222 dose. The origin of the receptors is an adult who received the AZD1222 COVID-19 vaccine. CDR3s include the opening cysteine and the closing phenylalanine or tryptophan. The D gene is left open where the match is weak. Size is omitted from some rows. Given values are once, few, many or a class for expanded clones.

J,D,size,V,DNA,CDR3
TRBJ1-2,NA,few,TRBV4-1,TGCGCCAGCAGCCAAGATGGAACGGGCACCTTC,CASSQDGTGTF
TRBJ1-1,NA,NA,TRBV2,TGTGCCAGCAGTGTGGAAACTGAAGCTTTCTTT,CASSVETEAFF
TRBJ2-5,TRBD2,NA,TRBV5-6,TGTGCCAGCAGCTTCGAGCGGGGTCTGGTGACCCAGTACTTC,CASSFERGLVTQYF
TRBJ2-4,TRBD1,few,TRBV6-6,TGTGCCAGCAGCTTCAAGTTATCCGGGACAGGGATGGTCAAAAACATTCAGTACTTC,CASSFKLSGTGMVKNIQYF
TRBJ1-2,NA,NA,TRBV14,TGTGCCAGCAGCGAGATAGGGGTGGGAGGAGGCTACACCTTC,CASSEIGVGGGYTF
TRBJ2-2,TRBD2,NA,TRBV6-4,TGTGCCAGCAGTCAACTAGCGGAGGGAACCGGGGAGCTGTTTTTT,CASSQLAEGTGELFF
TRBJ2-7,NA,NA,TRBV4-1,TGCGCCAGCAGCCAAGTGCACGGGGGCTCCTACGAGCAGTACTTC,CASSQVHGGSYEQYF
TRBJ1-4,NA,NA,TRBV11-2,TGTGCCTCGACCTTCGCCGCCCAAAAACTGTTTTTT,CASTFAAQKLFF
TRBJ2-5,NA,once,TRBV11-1,TGTGCCAGCAGCCCCGACTTTAACCAAGAGACCCAGTACTTC,CASSPDFNQETQYF
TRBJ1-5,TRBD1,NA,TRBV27,TGTGCCAGCAGTGACAGGGGTTCTTATCAGCCCCAGCATTTT,CASSDRGSYQPQHF
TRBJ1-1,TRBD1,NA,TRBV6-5,TGTGCCAGCAGTTACTCGACCAGGACAGGGGATATTGGAGCTTTCTTT,CASSYSTRTGDIGAFF
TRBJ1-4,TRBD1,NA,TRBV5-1,TGCGCCAGCAGCCGGGGACAGGCTAATGAAAAACTGTTTTTT,CASSRGQANEKLFF
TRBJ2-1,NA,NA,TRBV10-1,TGCGCCAGCAGTGGTGGGAGTCTCCACAACAATGAGCAGTTCTTC,CASSGGSLHNNEQFF
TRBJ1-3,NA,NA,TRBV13,TGTGCCAGCAGCTTAGTAGGCTCTGGAAACACCATATATTTT,CASSLVGSGNTIYF
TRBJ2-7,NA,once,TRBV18,TGTGCCAGCTCACCACCCCCGGACGTGACCTACGAGCAGTACTTC,CASSPPPDVTYEQYF
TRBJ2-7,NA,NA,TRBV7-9,TGTGCCAGCAGCGGGAACGAGCAGTACTTC,CASSGNEQYF
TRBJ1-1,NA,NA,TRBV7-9,TGTGCCAGCAGTCCACCGGGGGAAAGTTTAAGGGACACTGAAGCTTTCTTT,CASSPPGESLRDTEAFF
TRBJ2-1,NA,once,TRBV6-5,TGTGCCAGCAGTTACGGGACGAATGAGCAGTTCTTC,CASSYGTNEQFF
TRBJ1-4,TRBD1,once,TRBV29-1,TGCAGCGTGTCCCCCCAGGGGGGGGAAAAACTGTTTTTT,CSVSPQGGEKLFF
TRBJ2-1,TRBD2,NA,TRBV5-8,TGTGCCAGCAGCTTAGTGGGACTAGCGGGTTTAGGTGAGCAGTTCTTC,CASSLVGLAGLGEQFF
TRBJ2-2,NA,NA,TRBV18,TGTGCCAGCTCACCCGGGGTCGGGGAGCTGTTTTTT,CASSPGVGELFF
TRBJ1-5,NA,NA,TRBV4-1,TGCGCCAGCAGCCAAGGACGATCTCAGCCCCAGCATTTT,CASSQGRSQPQHF
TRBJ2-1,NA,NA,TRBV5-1,TGCGCCAGCAGCTTATCGGGGGCTGCGAACGACAATGAGCAGTTCTTC,CASSLSGAANDNEQFF
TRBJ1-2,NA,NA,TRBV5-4,TGTGCCAGCAGCTTGGCCGTGTCAGACTATGGCTACACCTTC,CASSLAVSDYGYTF
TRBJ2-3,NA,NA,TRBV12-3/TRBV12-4,TGTGCCAGCAGTCCGGTTAACACAGATACGCAGTATTTT,CASSPVNTDTQYF
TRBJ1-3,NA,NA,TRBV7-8,TGTGCCAGCAGCTTAGATGGAAACTCTGGAAACACCATATATTTT,CASSLDGNSGNTIYF
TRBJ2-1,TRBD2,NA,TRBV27,TGTGCCAGCAGTCCCGGGACTAGCGGCGCAAATGAGCAGTTCTTC,CASSPGTSGANEQFF
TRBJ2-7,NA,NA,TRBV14,TGTGCCAGCAGCCAGGAAATCAGGGCTGATCGGGACGAGCAGTACTTC,CASSQEIRADRDEQYF
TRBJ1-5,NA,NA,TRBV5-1,TGCGCCAGCGCACATACGGACAGCCGCAATCAGCCCCAGCATTTT,CASAHTDSRNQPQHF
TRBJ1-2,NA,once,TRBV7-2,TGTGCCAGCAGCTTAACTGGGGGGGGGCCTAATGGCTACACCTTC,CASSLTGGGPNGYTF
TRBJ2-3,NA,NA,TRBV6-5,TGTGCCAGCAGGACACTAGTACAGACAGATACGCAGTATTTT,CASRTLVQTDTQYF
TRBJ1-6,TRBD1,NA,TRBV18,TGTGCCAGCTCACGGACAGGAAGGAATTCACCCCTCCACTTT,CASSRTGRNSPLHF
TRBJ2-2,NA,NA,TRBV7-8,TGTGCCAGCAGCGCCAACCGGGGAGGTACCGGGGAGCTGTTTTTT,CASSANRGGTGELFF
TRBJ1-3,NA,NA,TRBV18,TGTGCCAGCTCACCATTGGACAGTGCCGAGCCCACCATATATTTT,CASSPLDSAEPTIYF
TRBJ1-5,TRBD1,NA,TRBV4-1,TGCGCCAGCAGCCAAGGAGACAGGGTGGGTTTCGGTCAGCCCCAGCATTTT,CASSQGDRVGFGQPQHF
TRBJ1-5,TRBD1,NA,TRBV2,TGTGCCAGCACCGGACAGGGGGCTGAACAGCCCCAGCATTTT,CASTGQGAEQPQHF
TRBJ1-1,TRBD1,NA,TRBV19,TGTGCCAGTAGTATTGTACGGGACAGCCTGAACACTGAAGCTTTCTTT,CASSIVRDSLNTEAFF
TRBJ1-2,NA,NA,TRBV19,TGTGCCAGTAGTATTGGAGGGGGTCCCGGGAACTATGGCTACACCTTC,CASSIGGGPGNYGYTF
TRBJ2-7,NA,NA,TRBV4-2,TGTGCCAGCAGCCCTATCTCCTACGAGCAGTACTTC,CASSPISYEQYF
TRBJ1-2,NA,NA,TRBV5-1,TGCGCCAGCAGCTTGGAACAGGGATACAACTATGGCTACACCTTC,CASSLEQGYNYGYTF
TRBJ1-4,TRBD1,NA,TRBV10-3,TGTGCCATCAGGACCGGGACAGGGGGCGTAGTGACTAATGAAAAACTGTTTTTT,CAIRTGTGGVVTNEKLFF
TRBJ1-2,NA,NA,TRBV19,TGTGCCAGTAGTAGGGGACACGGTTATGGCTACACCTTC,CASSRGHGYGYTF
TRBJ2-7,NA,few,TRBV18,TGTGCCAGCTCACCACCGGCGAGGCAGGAGCAGTACTTC,CASSPPARQEQYF
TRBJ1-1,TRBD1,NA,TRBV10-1,TGCGCCAGCAGCCCGACAGGGTCGAGTGAAGCTTTCTTT,CASSPTGSSEAFF
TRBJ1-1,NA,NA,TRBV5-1,TGCGCCAGCAGCGGTGACACTTTCATGAACACTGAAGCTTTCTTT,CASSGDTFMNTEAFF
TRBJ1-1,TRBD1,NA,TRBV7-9,TGTGCCAGCAGCCCCAGGACAGGGGGGAGGTACACTGAAGCTTTCTTT,CASSPRTGGRYTEAFF
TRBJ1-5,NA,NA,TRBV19,TGTGCCAGTAGTCGTCAGGGCAGGGGAAGTCAGCCCCAGCATTTT,CASSRQGRGSQPQHF
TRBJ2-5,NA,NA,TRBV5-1,TGCGCCAGCAGCTTAACCGGGGCGGCCCAAGAGACCCAGTACTTC,CASSLTGAAQETQYF
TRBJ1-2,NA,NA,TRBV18,TGTGCCAGCTCACCGCCGGACAAATTTAATGGCTACACCTTC,CASSPPDKFNGYTF
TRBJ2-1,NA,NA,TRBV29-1,TGCAGCGTCGCCGGGACCCAATTGCGGGGTGAGCAGTTCTTC,CSVAGTQLRGEQFF
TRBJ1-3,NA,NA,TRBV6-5,TGTGCCAGCAAGTCCCAACCCGGAAACACCATATATTTT,CASKSQPGNTIYF
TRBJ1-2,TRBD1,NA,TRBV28,TGTGCCAGCAGTTTGTCACAGGGGGTGAGAGGCTACACCTTC,CASSLSQGVRGYTF
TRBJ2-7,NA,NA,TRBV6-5,TGTGCCAGCAGTTACTCTATGGGCGGCTACGAGCAGTACTTC,CASSYSMGGYEQYF
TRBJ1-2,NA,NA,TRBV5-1,TGCGCCAGCAGCTTGGGATCAAACTATGGCTACACCTTC,CASSLGSNYGYTF
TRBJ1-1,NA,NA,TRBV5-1,TGCGCCAGCAGCTTGGGCTTAGTTCAGAACACTGAAGCTTTCTTT,CASSLGLVQNTEAFF